A selection of T cell receptor beta chains follows, all from one sample in a study of T cell responses to AZD1222 COVID-19 vaccine. Libraries were prepared by immunoSEQ multiplex PCR; TCRdb keeps only in-frame clonotypes and omits some of them. The table lists roughly 100,000 clones, about 80% of them singletons. This material consisted of peripheral blood, taken on day 0 of AZD1222 vaccination. These receptor sequences come from an adult in good health. CDR3s include the opening cysteine and the closing phenylalanine or tryptophan. D genes are given only for firm matches. Some rows mark clone size as missing; the rest say once, few, many or name a class of expanded clone.

d_call j_call v_call clone_size cdr3_aa cdr3_nt
. TRBJ2-7 TRBV6-1 . CASSERRGSEEQYF TGTGCCAGCAGTGAACGGAGGGGGTCGGAGGAGCAGTACTTC
TRBD1 TRBJ1-5 TRBV6-2/TRBV6-3 . CASSYEGQGYPDGNQPQHF TGTGCCAGCAGTTACGAGGGACAGGGCTACCCTGATGGCAATCAGCCCCAGCATTTT
. TRBJ2-7 TRBV18 . CASSADGYEQYF TGTGCCAGCTCAGCCGACGGTTACGAGCAGTACTTC
TRBD1 TRBJ1-6 TRBV10-3 . CAITGGLYNSPLHF TGTGCCATTACAGGGGGCTTATATAATTCACCCCTCCACTTT
. TRBJ1-1 TRBV5-1 . CASRQGTENTEAFF TGCGCCAGCAGGCAAGGGACGGAGAACACTGAAGCTTTCTTT
. TRBJ2-7 TRBV6-5 . CASSLSGQMYEQYF TGTGCCAGCAGTCTATCCGGCCAAATGTACGAGCAGTACTTC
. TRBJ1-2 TRBV20-1 few CSADGGYGYTF TGCAGTGCCGACGGGGGGTATGGCTACACCTTC
. TRBJ2-7 TRBV7-9 once CASSLSGTVSYEQYF TGTGCCAGCAGCTTATCCGGGACCGTATCCTACGAGCAGTACTTC
. TRBJ2-3 TRBV15 . CATSSRGHGTDTQYF TGTGCCACCAGCAGCAGGGGCCACGGTACAGATACGCAGTATTTT
. TRBJ2-1 TRBV29-1 once CSVDRHLYNEQFF TGCAGCGTTGACCGACACCTATACAATGAGCAGTTCTTC